The 20 T cell receptor beta chains given below trace back to one sample, sequenced in a study of a mutant IDH1 vaccine in newly diagnosed glioma. No antigens are known for them. Stated time point: week 11, during vaccination. Vaccine doses each comprised 300 ug of mutant IDH1 20-mer peptide, with topical imiquimod. Assay: immunoSEQ multiplex PCR; the TCRdb copy retains only in-frame clones and omits some. The table includes about 120,000 clones, 85% to 90% detected once. The sample here was PBMCs, taken from a glioma patient whose treatment included an IDH1 peptide vaccine. These TCRs come from a woman in her 50s with glioma.

The gene calls are TRBV9 and TRBJ2-6; D remains unclear. The CDR3 consists of 16 residues. Trimming removed 6 bases at V and 5 bases at J, with 18 bases between. The germline V gene encodes CDR1 SGDLS and CDR2 YYNGEE. CDR3 in DNA: TGTGCCAGCAACAATCTCAAACAAAGTCGGGCCAACGTCCTGACTTTC. Its translation: CASNNLKQSRANVLTF.

V gene TRBV27 combines with J gene TRBJ1-6; unclear D gene. V lost 9 bases and J lost 14, with 8 bases in between. The CDR3 sequence is 9 residues long. The V gene's germline CDR1 is MNHEY and CDR2 SMNVEV (reference sequence). The CDR3 sequence: CARRETLHF. DNA for the CDR3: TGTGCCAGGCGGGAGACCCTCCACTTT.

The CDR3 is CASSGRGPSDYGYTF. Here the CDR3 DNA reads TGTGCCAGTAGTGGCAGGGGGCCTTCAGACTATGGCTACACCTTC. This rearrangement joins TRBV19 to TRBJ1-2; the match to TRBD1 covers 8 bases. Germline CDR1 reads LNHDA; CDR2 reads SQIVND (reference sequence). CDR3 size: 15 residues. V was pared by 5 bases and J by 3 bases, with 8 bases of the junction left unmatched. The whole variable domain, remainder taken from reference TRBV19 and TRBJ1-2, is DGGITQSPKYLFRKEGQNVTLSCEQNLNHDAMYWYRQDPGQGLRLIYYSQIVNDFQKGDIAEGYSVSREKKESFPLTVTSAQKNPTAFYLCASSGRGPSDYGYTFGSGTRLTVV.

The chain uses TRBV30 and TRBJ2-2; D not certain. With 0 bases removed from V and 8 bases from J, the gap between germline ends came to 16 bases. CDR3 size: 15 residues. Germline V gene data show CDR1 as GTSNPN and CDR2 as SVGIG (reference sequence). The CDR3 DNA sequence: TGTGCCTGGAGTGTCATCGGGCCAGCAGCGGGGGAGCTGTTTTTT. Translated, it gives CAWSVIGPAAGELFF.

V and J are TRBV18 and TRBJ1-6; no clear D gene. Trimming removed 6 bases from V and 11 bases from J, with 17 bases in between. The germline CDR1 and CDR2 sequences are KGHSH and LQKENI. This CDR3 comprises 14 residues. The DNA of the CDR3 is TGTGCCAGCTCGCGGAATAAAGAGCTCCCACCCCTCCACTTT. It is translated as CASSRNKELPPLHF.

V is TRBV11-2 and J is TRBJ2-1; 10 bases map to TRBD2. V gave up 4 bases and J gave up 10 bases; unmatched junction bases: 7. The CDR3 is 14 amino acids. CDR1 is SGHAT and CDR2 is FQNNGV in the germline V gene. The CDR3 here is CASSSPGLANEQFF. DNA for the CDR3: TGTGCCAGCAGCTCCCCGGGACTAGCGAACGAGCAGTTCTTC.

The chain is built from TRBV19 and TRBJ2-7; TRBD2 might be the D (5 bases). Germline loops: CDR1 LNHDA, CDR2 SQIVND (reference sequence). Trimming stripped 3 bases from V and 6 bases from J, with 15 bases between. The CDR3 runs to 14 residues. The CDR3 DNA sequence: TGTGCCAGTAGTATGGCGGGTAAATACCTCGAGCAGTACTTC. Protein product: CASSMAGKYLEQYF.

CDR3 in DNA: TGTGCCAGTAGTATGGCCCGGACAGGCCTCAATCAGCCCCAGCATTTT. It specifies CASSMARTGLNQPQHF. The V gene is TRBV19, the J gene TRBJ1-5; TRBD1 matches 7 bases. CDR3 length: 16 amino acids. Germline assignment: CDR1 LNHDA and CDR2 SQIVND (reference sequence). Losses at the gene ends were 3 bases for V and 3 bases for J; bases not matched to a gene: 8.

This sequence joins TRBV29-1 and TRBJ2-7; D unclear. The germline V gene encodes CDR1 SQVTM and CDR2 ANQGSEA. V was shortened by 6 bases and J by 1 base, with 16 bases between the two germline ends. The CDR3 runs 14 residues. The CDR3 is CSVVNMGESYEQYF. The CDR3 region has the DNA TGCAGCGTCGTTAATATGGGTGAGTCCTACGAGCAGTACTTC.

The CDR3 nucleotides read TGTGCCAGCAGTGAACTAAGAGGCGAGTACAATGAGCAGTTCTTC. It yields the protein CASSELRGEYNEQFF. The chain joins TRBV2 to TRBJ2-1, with D unresolved. V lost 2 bases, J lost 4 bases, and 12 bases lay in between. The CDR3 contains 15 residues. From germline, CDR1 is SNHLY and CDR2 FYNNEI.

The chain links TRBV6-1 to TRBJ2-7; possibly TRBD1 or TRBD2 for D (5 bases each). The CDR3 loop spans 13 amino acids. Germline values: CDR1 MNHNS, CDR2 SASEGT. V was cut by 9 bases and J by 6 bases, with 18 bases left in between. The CDR3 spells CASSQGEFPEQYF. CDR3 nucleotide sequence: TGTGCCAGTAGCCAGGGAGAGTTCCCCGAGCAGTACTTC.

This chain uses TRBV30 with TRBJ1-1; D possibly corresponds to TRBD1 (6 bases). The CDR3 is made up of 13 amino acids. Germline CDR1 reads GTSNPN; CDR2 reads SVGIG (reference sequence). V gave up 0 bases and J gave up 3 bases, with 8 bases separating them. The CDR3 region is CAWSVNRDTEAFF. In DNA, the CDR3 is TGTGCCTGGAGTGTAAACAGGGACACTGAAGCTTTCTTT.

The chain joins TRBV10-2 to TRBJ1-5; D possibly corresponds to TRBD1 (5 bases). This CDR3 has 14 amino acids. V was trimmed by 5 bases and J by 1 base, leaving 9 bases between them. Germline CDR1 WSHSY, CDR2 SAAADI. CDR3 sequence: CASSLGGSNQPQHF. The CDR3 nucleotides read TGCGCCAGCAGTCTCGGGGGAAGCAATCAGCCCCAGCATTTT.

The chain links TRBV19 to TRBJ1-1; D is possibly TRBD1 (5 bases). The CDR3 covers 17 residues. CDR1 and CDR2 from the germline V gene are LNHDA and SQIVND (reference sequence). The V end lost 4 bases, the J end lost 1 base, and 19 bases lay between the germline ends. The chain's CDR3 is CASSTGRQVGGNTEAFF. CDR3 DNA sequence: TGTGCCAGTAGTACAGGGAGGCAGGTAGGAGGGAACACTGAAGCTTTCTTT.

The rearrangement links TRBV7-2 to TRBJ1-2, with D unclear. The length of the CDR3 is 12 residues. Looked up from germline, CDR1 is SGHTA and CDR2 is FQGNSA. V was pared by 1 base and J by 7 bases, with 7 bases between. CDR3 in amino acids: CASSLETVGYTF. The CDR3 DNA reads TGTGCCAGCAGCTTAGAAACAGTTGGCTACACCTTC.

This clone was detected a few times. The gene calls are TRBV7-2 and TRBJ2-2; no firm D call. V was cut by 4 bases and J by 3 bases, with 3 bases left in between. The CDR3 contains 12 residues. Germline assignment: CDR1 SGHTA and CDR2 FQGNSA. This CDR3 is CASSYYTGELFF. CDR3 in DNA: TGTGCCAGCAGCTATTACACCGGGGAGCTGTTTTTT.

The chain combines TRBV7-9 with TRBJ1-2, with no clear D. Germline CDR1 and CDR2: SEHNR and FQNEAQ (reference sequence). The germline V and J ends were trimmed by 4 bases and 4 bases, with 4 bases remaining between them. The CDR3 is made up of 11 amino acids. Here the CDR3 reads CASSSGYGYTF. Written as DNA, the CDR3 is TGTGCCAGCAGCTCAGGCTATGGCTACACCTTC.

Only a few counts were recorded for this clone. J is TRBJ1-5 and V is TRBV30; D perhaps matches TRBD1 (5 bases). Germline assignment: CDR1 GTSNPN and CDR2 SVGIG (reference sequence). The CDR3 runs to 13 residues. V was trimmed by 3 bases and J by 5 bases, leaving 11 bases between them. The CDR3 sequence is CAWSGGVDQPQHF. The CDR3 DNA reads TGTGCCTGGAGCGGGGGAGTCGATCAGCCCCAGCATTTT.

V usage is TRBV13 and J usage is TRBJ2-7, with TRBD1 matching 10 bases. The CDR3 spans 15 residues. Looked up from germline, CDR1 is PRHDT and CDR2 is FYEKMQ (reference sequence). The V gene end was trimmed by 2 bases and the J gene end by 4 bases; junction bases not matched to a gene: 5. In nucleotides, the CDR3 is TGTGCCAGCAGCTTAAGACAGGGGGCGAGATACGAGCAGTACTTC. Translating it yields CASSLRQGARYEQYF.

This clone has more than one count but fewer than ten. The chain is built from TRBV5-5 and TRBJ1-2; TRBD1 matches 7 bases. Looked up from germline, CDR1 is SGHKS and CDR2 is YYEKEE (reference sequence). The CDR3 is 14 amino acids. Trimming cost V 3 bases and J 2 bases; bases outside gene matches: 4. The CDR3 here is CASSSLGQNYGYTF. The CDR3 DNA reads TGTGCCAGCAGCTCACTGGGACAGAACTATGGCTACACCTTC.